This paragraph reports one T cell receptor (beta chain). Sequenced by immunoSEQ multiplex PCR; TCRdb stores in-frame clones only, minus some. The sample yields around 120,000 clones, about 90% seen once. The sample belongs to a study of T cell responses to AZD1222 COVID-19 vaccine. The source is an adult who received the AZD1222 COVID-19 vaccine. This material consisted of peripheral blood, taken 28 days after the second AZD1222 dose.

The CDR3 region has the DNA TGTGCCAGCAGTTTTCGAGGACCTCTGGATACGCAGTATTTT. Its translation: CASSFRGPLDTQYF. V is TRBV27 and J is TRBJ2-3; D uncertain. Trimming removed 3 bases from V and 6 bases from J, with 13 bases in between. CDR1 and CDR2 from the germline V gene are MNHEY and SMNVEV (reference sequence). This CDR3 region has 14 residues.